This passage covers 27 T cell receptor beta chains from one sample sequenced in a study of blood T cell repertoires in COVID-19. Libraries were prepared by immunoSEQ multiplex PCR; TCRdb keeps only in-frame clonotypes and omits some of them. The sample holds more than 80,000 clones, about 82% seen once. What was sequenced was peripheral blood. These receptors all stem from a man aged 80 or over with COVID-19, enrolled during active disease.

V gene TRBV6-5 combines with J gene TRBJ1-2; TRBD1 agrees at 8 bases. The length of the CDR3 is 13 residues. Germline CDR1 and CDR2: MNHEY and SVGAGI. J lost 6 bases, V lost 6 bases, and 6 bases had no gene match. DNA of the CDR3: TGTGCCAGCAGGCGCCAGACAGGGGATGGCTACACCTTC. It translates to CASRRQTGDGYTF.

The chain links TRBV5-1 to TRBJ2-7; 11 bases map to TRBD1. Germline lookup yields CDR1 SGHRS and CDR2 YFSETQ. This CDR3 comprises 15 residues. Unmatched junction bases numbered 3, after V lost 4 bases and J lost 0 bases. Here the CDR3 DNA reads TGCGCCAGCAGCCGGACAGGGGGCTTCTCCTACGAGCAGTACTTC. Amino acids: CASSRTGGFSYEQYF.

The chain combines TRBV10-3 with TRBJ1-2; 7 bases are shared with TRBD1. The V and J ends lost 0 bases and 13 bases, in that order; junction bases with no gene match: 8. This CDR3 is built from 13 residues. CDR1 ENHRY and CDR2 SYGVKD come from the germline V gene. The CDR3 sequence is CAISESRTGLGTF. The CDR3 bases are TGTGCCATCAGTGAGTCGCGGACAGGCCTCGGCACCTTC.

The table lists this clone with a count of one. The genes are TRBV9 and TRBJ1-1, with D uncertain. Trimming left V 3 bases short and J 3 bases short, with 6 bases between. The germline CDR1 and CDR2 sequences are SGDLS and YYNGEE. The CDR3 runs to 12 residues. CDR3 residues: CASSGAYTEAFF. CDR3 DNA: TGTGCCAGCAGCGGAGCGTACACTGAAGCTTTCTTT. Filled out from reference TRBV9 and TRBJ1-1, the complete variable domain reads DSGVTQTPKHLITATGQRVTLRCSPRSGDLSVYWYQQSLDQGLQFLIQYYNGEERAKGNILERFSAQQFPDLHSELNLSSLELGDSALYFCASSGAYTEAFFGQGTRLTVV.

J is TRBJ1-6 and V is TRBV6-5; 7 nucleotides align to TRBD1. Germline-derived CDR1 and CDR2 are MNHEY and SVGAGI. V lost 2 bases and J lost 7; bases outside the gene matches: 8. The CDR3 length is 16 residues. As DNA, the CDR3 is TGTGCCAGCAGTTACGGTAAACAGGGGTGGAATTCACCCCTCCACTTT. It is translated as CASSYGKQGWNSPLHF.

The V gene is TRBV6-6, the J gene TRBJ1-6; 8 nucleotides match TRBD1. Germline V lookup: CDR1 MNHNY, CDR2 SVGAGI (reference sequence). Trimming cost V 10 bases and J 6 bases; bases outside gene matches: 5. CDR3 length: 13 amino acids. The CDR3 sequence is CATDDRGNSPLHF. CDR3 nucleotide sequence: TGTGCCACCGACGACAGGGGTAATTCACCCCTCCACTTT.

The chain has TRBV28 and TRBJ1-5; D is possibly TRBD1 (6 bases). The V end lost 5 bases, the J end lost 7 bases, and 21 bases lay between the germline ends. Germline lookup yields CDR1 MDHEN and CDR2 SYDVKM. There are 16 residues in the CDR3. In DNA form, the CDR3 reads TGTGCCAGCAGTCCCCTGGGGGGGGGCGCAAGGCAGCCCCAGCATTTT. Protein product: CASSPLGGGARQPQHF.

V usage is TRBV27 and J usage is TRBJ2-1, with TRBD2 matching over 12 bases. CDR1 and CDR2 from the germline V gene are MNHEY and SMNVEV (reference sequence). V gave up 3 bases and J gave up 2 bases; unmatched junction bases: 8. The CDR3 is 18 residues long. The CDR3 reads CASSLGWGLAGTYNEQFF. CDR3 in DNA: TGTGCCAGCAGTTTGGGTTGGGGACTAGCGGGCACCTACAATGAGCAGTTCTTC.

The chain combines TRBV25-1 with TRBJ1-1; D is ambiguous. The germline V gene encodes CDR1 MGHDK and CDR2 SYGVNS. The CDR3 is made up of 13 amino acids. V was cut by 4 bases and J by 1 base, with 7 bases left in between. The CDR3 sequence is CASSAIPNTEAFF. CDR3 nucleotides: TGTGCCAGCAGTGCAATTCCGAACACTGAAGCTTTCTTT. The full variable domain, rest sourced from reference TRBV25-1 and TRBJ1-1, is EADIYQTPRYLVIGTGKKITLECSQTMGHDKMYWYQQDPGMELHLIHYSYGVNSTEKGDLSSESTVSRIRTEHFPLTLESARPSHTSQYLCASSAIPNTEAFFGQGTRLTVV.

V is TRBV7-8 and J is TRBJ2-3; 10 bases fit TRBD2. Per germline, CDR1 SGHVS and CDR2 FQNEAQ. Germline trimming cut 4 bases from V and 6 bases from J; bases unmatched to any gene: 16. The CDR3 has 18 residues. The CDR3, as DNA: TGTGCCAGCAGCTCCCTCGGGGTGCTAGCGGGAGAGGATGATACGCAGTATTTT. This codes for CASSSLGVLAGEDDTQYF.

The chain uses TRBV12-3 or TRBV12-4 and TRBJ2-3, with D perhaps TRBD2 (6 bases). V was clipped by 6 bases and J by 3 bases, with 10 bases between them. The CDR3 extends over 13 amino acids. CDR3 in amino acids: CASRAGTTDTQYF. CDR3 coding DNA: TGTGCCAGCAGGGCGGGAACTACAGATACGCAGTATTTT.

The CDR3 region is CASCRSGQGYYGYTF. Written as DNA, the CDR3 is TGTGCCAGCTGCCGTTCGGGACAGGGATACTATGGCTACACCTTC. The J gene is TRBJ1-2, the V gene TRBV27; 9 nucleotides line up with TRBD1. The CDR3 is 15 amino acids. Per germline, CDR1 MNHEY and CDR2 SMNVEV (reference sequence). The ends lost 8 bases at V and 3 bases at J; junction bases unmatched: 10.

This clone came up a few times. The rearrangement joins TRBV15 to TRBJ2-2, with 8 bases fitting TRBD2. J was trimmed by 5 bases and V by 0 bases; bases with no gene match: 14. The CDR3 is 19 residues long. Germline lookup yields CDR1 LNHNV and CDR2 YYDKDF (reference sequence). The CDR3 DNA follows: TGTGCCACCAGCAGAGAAGGAGCGGGGGCCCCGAGGCGGACCGGGGAGCTGTTTTTT. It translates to CATSREGAGAPRRTGELFF.

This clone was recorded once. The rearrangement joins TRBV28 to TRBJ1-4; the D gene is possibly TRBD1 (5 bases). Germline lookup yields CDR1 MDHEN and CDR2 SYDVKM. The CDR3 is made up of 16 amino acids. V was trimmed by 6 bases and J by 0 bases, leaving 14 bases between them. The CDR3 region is CASSLSGATTNEKLFF. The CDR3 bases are TGTGCCAGCAGCCTCAGCGGGGCGACAACTAATGAAAAACTGTTTTTT.

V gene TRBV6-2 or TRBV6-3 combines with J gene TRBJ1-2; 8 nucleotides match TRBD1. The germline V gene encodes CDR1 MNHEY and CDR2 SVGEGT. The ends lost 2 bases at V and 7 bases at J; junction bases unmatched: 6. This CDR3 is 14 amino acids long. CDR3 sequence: CASSYGRGLSGYTF. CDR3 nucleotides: TGTGCCAGCAGTTACGGCAGGGGGCTAAGTGGCTACACCTTC.

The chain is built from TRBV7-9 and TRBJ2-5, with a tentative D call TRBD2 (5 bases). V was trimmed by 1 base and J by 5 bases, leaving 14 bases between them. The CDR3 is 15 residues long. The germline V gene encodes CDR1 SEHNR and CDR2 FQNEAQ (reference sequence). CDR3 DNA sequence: TGTGCCAGCAGCTTAGTACGGCTAGCTACGGAGACCCAGTACTTC. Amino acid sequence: CASSLVRLATETQYF. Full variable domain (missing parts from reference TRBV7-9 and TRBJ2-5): DTGVSQNPRHKITKRGQNVTFRCDPISEHNRLYWYRQTLGQGPEFLTYFQNEAQLEKSRLLSDRFSAERPKGSFSTLEIQRTEQGDSAMYLCASSLVRLATETQYFGPGTRLLVL.

The CDR3 sequence: CASSYMAGRTGELFF. The CDR3, as DNA: TGTGCCAGCAGTTACATGGCGGGAAGGACCGGGGAGCTGTTTTTT. This rearrangement joins TRBV6-2 or TRBV6-3 to TRBJ2-2; tentative D call: TRBD2 (6 bases). V was trimmed by 2 bases and J by 5 bases, leaving 12 bases between them. Looked up from germline, CDR1 is MNHEY and CDR2 is SVGEGT. The CDR3 loop spans 15 amino acids.

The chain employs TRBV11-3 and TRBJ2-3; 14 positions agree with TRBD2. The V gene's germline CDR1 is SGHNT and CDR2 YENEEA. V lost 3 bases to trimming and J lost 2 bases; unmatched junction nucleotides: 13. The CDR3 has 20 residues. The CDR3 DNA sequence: TGTGCCAGCAGCTTTGGGGCAGCGACTAGCGGGAGGGCCCCCACAGATACGCAGTATTTT. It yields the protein CASSFGAATSGRAPTDTQYF.

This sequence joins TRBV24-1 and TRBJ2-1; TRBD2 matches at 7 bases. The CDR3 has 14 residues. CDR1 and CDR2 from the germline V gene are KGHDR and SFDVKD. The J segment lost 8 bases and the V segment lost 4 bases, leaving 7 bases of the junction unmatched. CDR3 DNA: TGTGCCACCAGTGAGGCCGGACTAGGGGATGAGCAGTTCTTC. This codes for CATSEAGLGDEQFF.

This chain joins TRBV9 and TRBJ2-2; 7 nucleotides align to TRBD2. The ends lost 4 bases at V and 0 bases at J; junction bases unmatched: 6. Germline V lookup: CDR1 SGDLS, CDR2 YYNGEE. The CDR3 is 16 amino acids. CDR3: CASSPRGSANTGELFF. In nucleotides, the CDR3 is TGTGCCAGCAGCCCCCGCGGGAGCGCGAACACCGGGGAGCTGTTTTTT.

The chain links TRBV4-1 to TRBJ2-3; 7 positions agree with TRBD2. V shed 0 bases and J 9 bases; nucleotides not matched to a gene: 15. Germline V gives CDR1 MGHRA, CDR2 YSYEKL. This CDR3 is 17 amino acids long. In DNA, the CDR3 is TGCGCCAGCAGCCAAGATTCCAGGACTCCGGGAGCGGGAACGCAGTATTTT. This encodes CASSQDSRTPGAGTQYF.

For the CDR3, the DNA is TGTGCCAGCGCTTTGGGCGGGGGAGAGACCCAGTACTTC. It translates to CASALGGGETQYF. The chain couples TRBV7-8 to TRBJ2-5; the match to TRBD2 covers 7 bases. CDR1 is SGHVS, CDR2 FQNEAQ, per germline. Germline trimming cut 8 bases from V and 4 bases from J; bases unmatched to any gene: 7. The CDR3 spans 13 residues.

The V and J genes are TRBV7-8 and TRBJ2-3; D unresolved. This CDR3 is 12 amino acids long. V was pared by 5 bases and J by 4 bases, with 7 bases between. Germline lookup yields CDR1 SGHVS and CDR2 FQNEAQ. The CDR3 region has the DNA TGTGCCAGCAGCCCCCTTGCAGATACGCAGTATTTT. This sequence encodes CASSPLADTQYF.

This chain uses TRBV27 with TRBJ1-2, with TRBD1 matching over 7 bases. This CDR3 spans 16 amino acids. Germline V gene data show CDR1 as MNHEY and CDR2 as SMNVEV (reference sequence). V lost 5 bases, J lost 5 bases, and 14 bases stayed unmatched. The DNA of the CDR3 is TGTGCCAGCAGTAGGGACAGTCGAGGGCTCTTTTATGGCTACACCTTC. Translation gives CASSRDSRGLFYGYTF.

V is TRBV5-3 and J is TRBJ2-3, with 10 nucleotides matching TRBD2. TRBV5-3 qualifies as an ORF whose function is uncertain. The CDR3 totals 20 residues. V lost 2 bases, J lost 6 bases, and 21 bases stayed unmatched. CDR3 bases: TGTGCCAGAAGCTTAGACGCTTTTGGGGCACCGGGACTAGCGAAGGATACGCAGTATTTT. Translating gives CARSLDAFGAPGLAKDTQYF.

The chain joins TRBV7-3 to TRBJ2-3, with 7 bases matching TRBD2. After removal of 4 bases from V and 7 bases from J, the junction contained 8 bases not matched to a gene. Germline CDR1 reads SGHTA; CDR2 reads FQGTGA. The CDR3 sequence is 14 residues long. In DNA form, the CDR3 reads TGTGCCAGCAGCTCCACCCCCGGGGGGTATACGCAGTATTTT. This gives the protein CASSSTPGGYTQYF.

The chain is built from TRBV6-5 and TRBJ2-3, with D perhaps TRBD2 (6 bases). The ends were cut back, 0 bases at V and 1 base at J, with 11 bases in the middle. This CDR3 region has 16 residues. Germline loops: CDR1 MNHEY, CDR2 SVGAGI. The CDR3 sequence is CASSYSDLAGTDTQYF. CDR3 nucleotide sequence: TGTGCCAGCAGTTACTCGGACTTAGCGGGCACAGATACGCAGTATTTT.